Included here is one T cell receptor (beta chain) sequence, with context. The antigen remains unidentified. This sample is part of a study of cytomegalovirus exposure and HLA in healthy donors. Study-wide results and caveats: The classifier, whose performance was assessed in both the original and validation cohorts, reportedly diagnosed cytomegalovirus status with high specificity and sensitivity. Rare TCR sequences predominated, though certain public TCRs were found in many donors. A few chains tied to CMV proved CMV antigen-specific in vitro. The authors listed about 170 TCR beta chains as cytomegalovirus-associated.

Using immunoSEQ multiplex PCR, the repertoire was profiled, and TCRdb retains in-frame clones only, with some absent. The table includes fewer than 350,000 clones, over 75% detected once. Losses at the gene ends were 5 bases for V and 0 bases for J; bases not matched to a gene: 12. Germline CDR1 is SNHLY and CDR2 is FYNNEI. The CDR3 sequence is 19 residues long. Specimen: PBMCs. V usage is TRBV2 and J usage is TRBJ2-6; 8 bases are a match to TRBD1. The TCR sequence derives from a woman between 18 and 30 years old in good health and CMV-seronegative. In DNA form, the CDR3 reads TGTGCCAGCAGTTACAGGACAGGGCGGGTATCCTCTGGGGCCAACGTCCTGACTTTC. Its protein product is CASSYRTGRVSSGANVLTF.